This T cell receptor (beta chain) was found in a study of blood T cell repertoires in COVID-19. Turning to the study itself: From T cells, B-cell-depleted T cells, or PBMCs came the material, which was cDNA or gDNA.

Enrollment of patients from Seattle took place during active infection, with longitudinal follow-up. Per germline, CDR1 SNHLY and CDR2 FYNNEI. Trimming shortened V by 5 bases and J by 10 bases, and 23 bases separated the two germline ends. CDR3 length equals 15 residues. In the original workflow: For nucleated cells, counts were estimated from reference gene primer amplification. The table came from immunoSEQ multiplex PCR; TCRdb's copy has only in-frame clones and leaves some out. The V and J calls and clone size come from that table; D and trimming were worked out from the DNA. This sample has 150,000 to 200,000 clones; roughly 81% occur once, and the top ten carry about 10%.

This sequence originates from a woman aged 40 to 50 with COVID-19, enrolled during active disease. The chain is built from TRBV2 and TRBJ1-2, with D hard to call. Sequenced material: peripheral blood. The CDR3 nucleotides are TGTGCCAGCAGTTTTGACAATTCTATGGCCCCTGACTACACCTTC. Protein: CASSFDNSMAPDYTF. Using reference TRBV2 and TRBJ1-2 for the parts outside the CDR3, the full variable domain is EPEVTQTPSHQVTQMGQEVILRCVPISNHLYFYWYRQILGQKVEFLVSFYNNEISEKSEIFDDQFSVERPDGSNFTLKIRSTKLEDSAMYFCASSFDNSMAPDYTFGSGTRLTVV.